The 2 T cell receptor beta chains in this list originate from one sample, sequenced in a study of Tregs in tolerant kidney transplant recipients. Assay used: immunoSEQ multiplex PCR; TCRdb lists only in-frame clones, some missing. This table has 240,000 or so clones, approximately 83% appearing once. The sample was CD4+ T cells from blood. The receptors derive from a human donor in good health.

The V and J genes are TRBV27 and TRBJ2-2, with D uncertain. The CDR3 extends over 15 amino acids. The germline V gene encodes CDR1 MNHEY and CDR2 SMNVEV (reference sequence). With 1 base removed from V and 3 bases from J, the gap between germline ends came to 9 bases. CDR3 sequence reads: CASSLWGSDTGELFF. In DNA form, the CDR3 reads TGTGCCAGCAGTTTATGGGGTTCGGACACCGGGGAGCTGTTTTTT.

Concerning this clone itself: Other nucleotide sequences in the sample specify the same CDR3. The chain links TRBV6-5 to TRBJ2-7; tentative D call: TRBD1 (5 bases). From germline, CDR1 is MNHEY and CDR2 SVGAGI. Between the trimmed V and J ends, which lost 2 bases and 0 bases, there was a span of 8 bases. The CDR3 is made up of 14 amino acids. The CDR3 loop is CASSYRGSSYEQYF. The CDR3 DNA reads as TGTGCCAGCAGTTACAGGGGTAGCTCCTACGAGCAGTACTTC.